This T cell receptor (beta chain) is drawn from a study of T cells in Graves' hyperthyroidism and ophthalmopathy. Notes on this clonotype: At one boundary the junction diverges from the germline segment, which might be a read error.

Germline V gives CDR1 MNHEY, CDR2 SMNVEV (reference sequence). This CDR3 spans 15 amino acids. Using RNA transcripts as the source, TCR beta CDR3 regions were amplified. The HTBI primer set drove a first-round RT-PCR of the TCR CDR3. One entry per CDR3 protein results from TCRdb running MiXCR on the multiplex PCR reads. Found here are about 530,000 distinct CDR3 sequences, roughly 15% of them singletons; the top ten hold around 17%. The genes are TRBV27 and TRBJ2-3, with 14 bases that match TRBD2. Sequencing input: blood. The source of this sequence is a woman younger than 35 with Graves' ophthalmopathy. The CDR3 region is CASTGTSGGGDTQCF. In nucleotides, the CDR3 is TGCGCCAGCACTGGGACTAGCGGGGGTGGGGATACGCAGTGTTTT.